This is a list of T cell receptor beta chains from one sample in a study of T cells after yellow fever vaccination. TCRdb independently ran MiXCR on the 5' RACE reads; one entry per CDR3 protein. The data contain 25,000 to 35,000 distinct CDR3 sequences, approximately 4.7% of them singletons. The sample consisted of CD8+ T cells sorted from PBMCs, taken 5 days after the yellow fever booster vaccination. Receptor source: a man younger than 45 who received the YFV17D yellow fever vaccine. Each CDR3 is given with its conserved first and last residue. A D gene is named only where the DNA matches it firmly. Rows may omit the clone size; those that give it use once, few, many or a size class.

D gene	clone size	V gene	J gene	CDR3 DNA	CDR3 protein
-	many	TRBV30	TRBJ2-1	TGTGCCTGGAGTAGCTACAGCTACAATGAGCAGTTCTTC	CAWSSYSYNEQFF
TRBD2	many	TRBV20-1	TRBJ2-2	TGCAGTGCTAGATTCCCCTTTAGCGGGACGAACACCGGGGAGCTGTTTTTT	CSARFPFSGTNTGELFF
-	many	TRBV15	TRBJ2-3	TGTGCCACCAGCAATTCAGGCCCCACAGATACGCAGTATTTT	CATSNSGPTDTQYF
TRBD2	many	TRBV30	TRBJ2-1	TGTGCCTGGAGTGCGGTAGCGGGATTATGGAATGAGCAGTTCTTC	CAWSAVAGLWNEQFF
-	many	TRBV20-1	TRBJ2-1	TGCAGTGCTAGAGATGGTTCGGAGTTCAATGAGCAGTTCTTC	CSARDGSEFNEQFF
TRBD1	-	TRBV28	TRBJ2-5	TGTGCCAGCAGCACGTTAGGGGGCCCGGAGGAGACCCAGTACTTC	CASSTLGGPEETQYF
TRBD2	many	TRBV20-1	TRBJ2-2	TGCAGTGCTAGAGGGATAAGCGGGAGAGTCGGCGGGGAGCTGTTTTTT	CSARGISGRVGGELFF
-	many	TRBV5-4	TRBJ2-5	TGTGCCAGCAGCTTGCCGGGAGAAGAGACCCAGTACTTC	CASSLPGEETQYF
-	many	TRBV4-3	TRBJ2-4	TGCGCCAGCAGCCTCCCCCCGTGGCCACTAGCCAAAAACATTCAGTACTTC	CASSLPPWPLAKNIQYF
TRBD1	many	TRBV12-3/TRBV12-4	TRBJ2-1	TGTGCCAGCCGCTCTTGGACAGGGGCGGATGAGCAGTTCTTC	CASRSWTGADEQFF
-	many	TRBV12-3/TRBV12-4	TRBJ2-1	TGTGCCACCTCCCTCCAGGGTAGCTTTAATGAGCAGTTCTTC	CATSLQGSFNEQFF
TRBD2	many	TRBV4-3	TRBJ2-2	TGCGCCAGCAGCCCCATCCTAGCGGGAATCGTCGGGGAGCTGTTTTTT	CASSPILAGIVGELFF
-	few	TRBV3-1	TRBJ2-1	TGTGCCAGCAGCAGAGGCATAGACTCCTACAATGAGCAGTTCTTC	CASSRGIDSYNEQFF
-	many	TRBV29-1	TRBJ2-1	TGCAGCACTAGGGCGTCCTACAATGAGCAGTTCTTC	CSTRASYNEQFF
TRBD2	few	TRBV5-6	TRBJ2-7	TGTGCCAGCAGCTTGTCCGCGCTAGCGGGACGCGAGCAGTACTTC	CASSLSALAGREQYF
-	many	TRBV7-2	TRBJ2-3	TGTGCCAGCAGCTTAGTAGGATTCCTCACAGATACGCAGTATTTT	CASSLVGFLTDTQYF
TRBD1	many	TRBV20-1	TRBJ2-7	TGCAGTGCTAGAGATGGGGGACAGGGGGCTTACGAGCAGTACTTC	CSARDGGQGAYEQYF
TRBD2	many	TRBV4-2	TRBJ2-1	TGTGCCAGCAGCCAAGAGTGGGCTAGCGGCTACAATGAGCAGTTCTTC	CASSQEWASGYNEQFF
-	-	TRBV19	TRBJ1-1	TGTGCCAGTAGTGGGGCCGAAGCTTTCTTT	CASSGAEAFF
-	many	TRBV13	TRBJ2-7	TGTGCCAGCAGCAACCGAAACGAGCAGTACTTC	CASSNRNEQYF
-	many	TRBV27	TRBJ1-5	TGTGCCAGCAGTTCCAACCCGAATCAGCCCCAGCATTTT	CASSSNPNQPQHF
TRBD1	many	TRBV20-1	TRBJ1-6	TGCAGTGCTACAACAGGGGGCTTATTCTATAATTCACCCCTCCACTTT	CSATTGGLFYNSPLHF
-	many	TRBV14	TRBJ2-1	TGTGCCACAGGACTCGTCTACAATGAGCAGTTCTTC	CATGLVYNEQFF
-	many	TRBV11-2	TRBJ2-1	TGTGCCAGCAGCTTGGTAGGCTACAATGAGCAGTTCTTC	CASSLVGYNEQFF
-	many	TRBV20-1	TRBJ2-3	TGCAGTGCTAGAGATCACATCACAAACTCAGGGGATACGCAGTATTTT	CSARDHITNSGDTQYF
TRBD2	-	TRBV20-1	TRBJ2-1	TGCAGTGCTGAGGAGCGGGATACTCCTGAGATCGATGAGCAGTTCTTC	CSAEERDTPEIDEQFF
-	many	TRBV20-1	TRBJ2-7	TGCAGTGCTAGGGGGGCCGTGCGGGACCTCTCCTACGAGCAGTACTTC	CSARGAVRDLSYEQYF
-	many	TRBV7-2	TRBJ1-5	TGTGCCAGCAGCTTAGGAGCAGGGAATGGCAATCAGCCCCAGCATTTT	CASSLGAGNGNQPQHF
TRBD2	many	TRBV20-1	TRBJ2-3	TGCAGTGCTAGGGGTCTAGCGGCCCCCTATAGCACAGATACGCAGTATTTT	CSARGLAAPYSTDTQYF
-	many	TRBV20-1	TRBJ2-7	TGCAGTGCTACCCCCACCGGCCGCTACGAGCAGTACTTC	CSATPTGRYEQYF
-	many	TRBV12-3/TRBV12-4	TRBJ1-2	TGTGCCAGCAGTTTTAGCGGGGGCGGCTATGGCTACACCTTC	CASSFSGGGYGYTF
-	many	TRBV7-2	TRBJ2-7	TGTGCCAGCAGCGGGGCGCGAGAGCAGAACTTC	CASSGAREQNF
TRBD2	many	TRBV20-1	TRBJ2-7	TGCAGTGCTAGAAATCTCGTGACTAGCGGGAGTTACGAGCAGTACTTC	CSARNLVTSGSYEQYF
-	many	TRBV15	TRBJ2-1	TGTGCCACCAGCAGAGATGGGTTCCGTGAGCAGTTCTTC	CATSRDGFREQFF
-	-	TRBV6-2/TRBV6-3	TRBJ1-2	TGTGCCAGCAGTGACTCGACGGAGGAAGGCTACACCTTC	CASSDSTEEGYTF
TRBD2	many	TRBV29-1	TRBJ2-3	TGCAGCGTCCCTTGGACTAGCGGGAGGATTGATACGCAGTATTTT	CSVPWTSGRIDTQYF
-	many	TRBV30	TRBJ2-7	TGTGCCTGGAGTGTAAATTCAGCCGCCCGGACCGAGCAGTACTTC	CAWSVNSAARTEQYF
-	many	TRBV19	TRBJ1-1	TGTGCCAGTAGTATAGATCTGGCAGGGCTAGAAGCTTTCTTT	CASSIDLAGLEAFF
-	many	TRBV5-1	TRBJ1-1	TGCGCCAGCAGCGAGAGACAGTCCACTAAGTACACTGAAGCTTTCTTT	CASSERQSTKYTEAFF
-	many	TRBV4-3	TRBJ2-1	TGCGCCAGCAGCCAACTAGGAAGCAATGAGCAGTTCTTC	CASSQLGSNEQFF
-	many	TRBV29-1	TRBJ2-1	TGCAGCGTTGAAGATAGACTACCCTACAATGAGCAGTTCTTC	CSVEDRLPYNEQFF
TRBD1	many	TRBV15	TRBJ2-5	TGTGCCACCAGCAGAGGCTGGGACAGGGTTGAGACCCAGTACTTC	CATSRGWDRVETQYF
-	many	TRBV5-6	TRBJ2-1	TGTGCCAGCAGCTTAAGGGATCGGGAGCAGTTCTTC	CASSLRDREQFF
-	many	TRBV23-1	TRBJ2-2	TGCGCCAGCCGTCGAAATCAGGTTACGAACACCGGGGAGCTGTTTTTT	CASRRNQVTNTGELFF
TRBD2	many	TRBV5-1	TRBJ2-1	TGCGCCAGCAGCTTGGGGGAAATGGGAATAGCGGGAGCTGAGCAGTTCTTC	CASSLGEMGIAGAEQFF
-	many	TRBV6-5	TRBJ2-7	TGTGCCAGCAGTACCTATAGTTACGAGCAGTACTTC	CASSTYSYEQYF
-	many	TRBV4-3	TRBJ1-1	TGCGCCAGCAGCCAAGGTGCCCGAACGAACACTGAAGCTTTCTTT	CASSQGARTNTEAFF
-	many	TRBV7-9	TRBJ2-7	TGTGCCAGCAGCCTGTACCCAAACGAGCAGTACTTC	CASSLYPNEQYF
TRBD2	many	TRBV4-3	TRBJ2-4	TGCGCCAGCAGCCAAGAAGGGACTAGCCGGGACCTAACCAAAAACATTCAGTACTTC	CASSQEGTSRDLTKNIQYF
-	many	TRBV27	TRBJ1-2	TGTGCCAGCAGTCCTATCCCACCTGGGGAGACGGGCTACACCTTC	CASSPIPPGETGYTF
TRBD2	many	TRBV28	TRBJ2-1	TGTGCCAGCAGTTTTGGGGGGGAGAACTACAATGAGCAGTTCTTC	CASSFGGENYNEQFF
-	many	TRBV7-9	TRBJ2-7	TGTGCCAGCAGCTTAGGGGCTGAGCAGTACTTC	CASSLGAEQYF
-	many	TRBV27	TRBJ1-5	TGTGCCAGCAGTCCATGGGCCTACCCGAATGGCAATCAGCCCCAGCATTTT	CASSPWAYPNGNQPQHF